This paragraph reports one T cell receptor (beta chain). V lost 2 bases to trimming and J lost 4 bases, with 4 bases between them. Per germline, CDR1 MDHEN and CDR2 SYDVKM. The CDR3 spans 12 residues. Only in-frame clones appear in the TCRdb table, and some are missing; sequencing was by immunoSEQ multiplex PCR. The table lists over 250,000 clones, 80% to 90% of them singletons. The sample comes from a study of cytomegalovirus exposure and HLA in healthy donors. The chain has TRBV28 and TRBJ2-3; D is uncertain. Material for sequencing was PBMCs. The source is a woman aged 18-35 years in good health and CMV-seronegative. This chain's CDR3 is CASSLQSDTQYF. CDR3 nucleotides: TGTGCCAGCAGTTTACAGTCAGATACGCAGTATTTT.